The clone carrying this T cell receptor (beta chain) was seen more than once but under ten times. Its antigen is as yet unknown. Trimming took 6 bases from V and 0 from J, leaving 9 bases between them. This CDR3 is 14 amino acids long. This sample was included in a study of T cell repertoires in cytomegalovirus infection. Whole-study context: Through public TCR beta signatures, both CMV infection and matching HLA type were indicated.

General study results and limits: There were HLA-C-restricted CMV-specific TCR beta clonotypes dominating the ex vivo response.

TCRdb passed the reads through MiXCR, listing each CDR3 protein once. The data hold some 50,000 distinct CDR3 sequences, with 20% to 25% observed a single time. The rearrangement links TRBV12-3 or TRBV12-4 to TRBJ2-1; the D call may be TRBD1 or TRBD2 (5 bases each). The TCR was taken from a human donor in good health (CMV status not recorded). Some clones in this sample may be carry-over from other donors' samples. The sequenced sample was CD8+ T cells from cultured PBMCs, obtained from culture after CMV antigen stimulation. CDR3 DNA sequence: TGTGCCAGCAGGTGGGGGAGCTCCTACAATGAGCAGTTCTTC. Translation gives CASRWGSSYNEQFF.